Listed below are T cell receptor beta chains from one sample, sequenced in a study of T-cell memory formation after mild COVID-19. TCRdb recomputed calls from the 5' RACE reads with MiXCR, one row per CDR3 protein. This table has roughly 250,000 distinct CDR3 sequences, over 15% appearing once. Sequencing was performed on PBMCs or a T cell subset sorted from them (not recorded which). The receptor set was obtained from a man aged 18 to 35 who had mild COVID-19 (a few samples of this study predate the infection). Cell type and time point are not known. CDR3s include the opening cysteine and the closing phenylalanine or tryptophan. The D gene is left open where the match is weak. Clone size is stated in some rows and not others, as once, few, many or a class when expanded.

>TRBV6-2/TRBV6-3|15|-|few|TRBJ2-4
TGTGCCAGCAGTTACGAGGGACTAGCCAAAAACATTCAGTACTTC
CASSYEGLAKNIQYF
>TRBV29-1|15|-|many|TRBJ2-3
TGCAGCGTCACGGGGCAGGGGCCTGGCACAGATACGCAGTATTTT
CSVTGQGPGTDTQYF
>TRBV28|13|TRBD1|-|TRBJ2-7
TGTGCCAGCAAAATAGGGGGCCGCTACGAGCAGTACTTC
CASKIGGRYEQYF
>TRBV4-1|16|-|many|TRBJ1-1
TGCGCCAGCAGACACACTCCGGGACACGTGAACACTGAAGCTTTCTTT
CASRHTPGHVNTEAFF
>TRBV7-3|17|-|-|TRBJ2-6
TGTGCCAGCAGGAACCCGGACGTAACCTCTGGGGCCAACGTCCTGACTTTC
CASRNPDVTSGANVLTF
>TRBV4-3|15|TRBD2|few|TRBJ2-3
TGCGCCAGCAGCCACCTAGCGGGGGAGGGAGATACGCAGTATTTT
CASSHLAGEGDTQYF
>TRBV5-1|15|TRBD1|few|TRBJ2-1
TGCGCCAGCAGAGTAGCCGGGACAGGGGACAATGAGCAGTTCTTC
CASRVAGTGDNEQFF
>TRBV23-1|16|-|few|TRBJ2-2
TGCGCCAGCAGTCAATCGGCAGGGCCGGGCACCGGGGAGCTGTTTTTT
CASSQSAGPGTGELFF
>TRBV7-6|16|-|-|TRBJ2-7
TGTGCCAGCAGCCACGGCTCCCGGGACGGGGTGTACGAGCAGTACTTC
CASSHGSRDGVYEQYF
>TRBV20-1|15|TRBD2|-|TRBJ2-3
TGCAGTGCTACCGCACTAGCGGGGGGTGCAGATACGCAGTATTTT
CSATALAGGADTQYF
>TRBV7-2|13|-|few|TRBJ2-5
TGTGCCAGCAGCTTTGACTACCCGACGACCCAGTACTTC
CASSFDYPTTQYF
>TRBV6-2/TRBV6-3|13|TRBD1|-|TRBJ1-1
TGTGCCAGCAGCCAGGACAGGTACACTGAAGCTTTCTTT
CASSQDRYTEAFF
>TRBV7-9|15|-|few|TRBJ1-1
TGTGCCAGCAGCTTAGTGGCCCGACAGGCTGATGAAGCTTTCTTT
CASSLVARQADEAFF
>TRBV9|17|-|-|TRBJ2-7
TGTGCCAGCAGCTCCCCCCGGTTCGGCTCTTCCTCCTACGAGCAGTACTTC
CASSSPRFGSSSYEQYF
>TRBV7-2|16|-|few|TRBJ1-3
TGTGCCAGCAGTCTCTCGGGCGGAAGCTCTGGAAACACCATATATTTT
CASSLSGGSSGNTIYF
>TRBV28|12|-|few|TRBJ2-4
TGTGCCAGCAGTGGGCCGGAGGACATTCAGTACTTC
CASSGPEDIQYF
>TRBV7-2|15|-|few|TRBJ2-3
TGTGCCAGCAGCGAGGGGGGGAGTAGCACAGATACGCAGTATTTT
CASSEGGSSTDTQYF
>TRBV18|13|-|few|TRBJ2-7
TGTGCCAGCTCAATTACCGGGAACTACGAGCAGTACTTC
CASSITGNYEQYF
>TRBV12-3/TRBV12-4|15|TRBD2|-|TRBJ2-1
TGTGCCAGCAGTTCCCTAGCGGGGGATTACAATGAGCAGTTCTTC
CASSSLAGDYNEQFF
>TRBV7-2|15|TRBD1|once|TRBJ1-4
TGTGCCAGCAGCTCCCGGACAGGGGGCAATGAAAAACTGTTTTTT
CASSSRTGGNEKLFF
>TRBV25-1|11|-|once|TRBJ1-6
TGTGCCAGCAGTGAATGGGGAGCTCAGCACTTT
CASSEWGAQHF
>TRBV7-8|17|TRBD2|-|TRBJ2-5
TGTGCCAGCAGCTTAAGTCTAGCGGGGGGCGGACTACAGACCCAGTACTTC
CASSLSLAGGGLQTQYF
>TRBV6-5|16|TRBD2|-|TRBJ2-1
TGTGCCAGCAGCCCCAGCGGGGGGCGTCCCTACAATGAGCAGTTCTTC
CASSPSGGRPYNEQFF
>TRBV12-3/TRBV12-4|15|TRBD2|-|TRBJ2-5
TGTGCCAGCAGCCCTAGCGGGGGAGAACAAGAGACCCAGTACTTC
CASSPSGGEQETQYF
>TRBV7-2|16|-|few|TRBJ2-2
TGTGCCAGCAGCTTAGTCGCAGGAGAGTACACCGGGGAGCTGTTTTTT
CASSLVAGEYTGELFF
>TRBV2|13|TRBD2|few|TRBJ2-3
TGTGCCAGCAAGCGGGGTAGCACAGATACGCAGTATTTT
CASKRGSTDTQYF
>TRBV24-1|16|-|few|TRBJ1-3
TGTGCCACCAACGGAGTTTTCCAGGGAACTGGAAACACCATATATTTT
CATNGVFQGTGNTIYF
>TRBV10-3|14|TRBD1|few|TRBJ2-7
TGTGCCATCAGGGGACAGGGAAGTTCCTACGAGCAGTACTTC
CAIRGQGSSYEQYF
>TRBV29-1|13|-|-|TRBJ2-3
TGCAGCGTCTGGAGGCCACAGACAGATACGCAGTATTTT
CSVWRPQTDTQYF
>TRBV6-5|16|TRBD1|-|TRBJ1-2
TGTGCCAGCAGTCCCACCCGACAGGGGACTTGGTATGGCTACACCTTC
CASSPTRQGTWYGYTF
>TRBV20-1|13|TRBD2|once|TRBJ2-3
TGCAGTGCCCCAGCGGGGGGGAGGGATACGCAGTATTTT
CSAPAGGRDTQYF
>TRBV7-2|15|-|-|TRBJ1-2
TGTGCCAGCAGCCCCCGGCAGGGACTGGAGGGTGGCTACACCTTC
CASSPRQGLEGGYTF
>TRBV4-1|14|-|-|TRBJ1-1
TGCGCCAGCAGCCGACCCGGCGGTGGGCCTGAAGCTTTCTTT
CASSRPGGGPEAFF
>TRBV15|14|-|few|TRBJ1-1
TGTGCCACCAGCAGAGAAGGGGGGAGCACTGAAGCTTTCTTT
CATSREGGSTEAFF
>TRBV5-1|14|-|few|TRBJ1-1
TGCGCCAGTCAACAGGGCCCGAAGGACACTGAAGCTTTCTTT
CASQQGPKDTEAFF
>TRBV5-5|14|-|-|TRBJ1-1
TGTGCCAGCAGCTTGAGGGGCAGGGACGCTGAAGCTTTCTTT
CASSLRGRDAEAFF
>TRBV27|13|-|-|TRBJ1-6
TGTGCCAGCAGTGCCCGGGGGAATTCACCCCTCCACTTT
CASSARGNSPLHF
>TRBV4-1|15|-|-|TRBJ1-2
TGCGCCAGCAGCCAAGAGAAGGGGGCTAACTATGGCTACACCTTC
CASSQEKGANYGYTF
>TRBV4-3|13|-|-|TRBJ2-4
TGCGCCAGCAGCCTAGACACCGGGGACATTCAGTACTTC
CASSLDTGDIQYF
>TRBV28|11|-|-|TRBJ2-1
TGTGCCAGCTCGATGGAGAGGGGGCAGTTCTTC
CASSMERGQFF